A selection of T cell receptor beta chains follows, all from one sample in a study of cytomegalovirus exposure and HLA in healthy donors. TCRdb's table, derived via immunoSEQ multiplex PCR, lists solely in-frame clones and lacks some. The table records some 160,000 clones, around 76% of them present only once. The specimen was PBMCs. The receptors shown here come from a man in his forties in good health and CMV-seronegative. The CDR3 runs from the conserved cysteine through the conserved F or W. Each record gives: D gene, clone size, J gene, V gene, CDR3 protein, CDR3 DNA. The D gene is left open where the match is weak. The listing skips clone size in some rows; elsewhere it reads once, few, many or a size class.

TRBD2 . TRBJ2-1 TRBV6-5 CASSYHSGAYNEQFF TGTGCCAGCAGTTATCATAGCGGGGCCTACAATGAGCAGTTCTTC
TRBD1 . TRBJ1-5 TRBV27 CASSIGTGGRQPQHF TGTGCCAGCAGTATCGGGACAGGGGGACGTCAGCCCCAGCATTTT
. . TRBJ1-2 TRBV5-4 CASSLEVGQGRQRGYTF TGTGCCAGCAGCTTGGAAGTAGGGCAGGGTCGCCAGCGCGGCTACACCTTC
. . TRBJ1-5 TRBV19 CASGSPWDYSNQPQHF TGTGCCAGTGGTTCTCCGTGGGACTATAGCAATCAGCCCCAGCATTTT
TRBD2 once TRBJ2-1 TRBV5-4 CASSRPETSGPNEQFF TGTGCCAGCAGTCGTCCTGAGACTAGCGGGCCCAATGAGCAGTTCTTC
TRBD2 . TRBJ2-7 TRBV9 CASSAGTSGTEQYF TGTGCCAGCAGCGCCGGGACTAGCGGGACCGAGCAGTACTTC
TRBD1 . TRBJ1-2 TRBV5-1 CASSLQGEGGYTF TGCGCCAGCAGCTTACAGGGGGAGGGTGGCTACACCTTC
TRBD1 . TRBJ1-1 TRBV10-3 CAISVAGGAFAFF TGTGCCATCAGTGTCGCAGGGGGCGCGTTTGCTTTCTTT
. . TRBJ2-7 TRBV9 CASSPEIGSYEQYF TGTGCCAGCAGCCCTGAGATTGGCTCCTACGAGCAGTACTTC
TRBD1 . TRBJ2-1 TRBV5-1 CASSVPRQGISRQLDEQFF TGCGCCAGCAGCGTCCCGAGACAGGGGATCAGTCGTCAATTGGATGAGCAGTTCTTC
. . TRBJ2-7 TRBV11-2 CASSRAGSEGVYEQYF TGTGCCAGCAGTCGAGCAGGAAGTGAGGGCGTCTACGAGCAGTACTTC